The T cell receptor beta chain under discussion was sequenced for a study of OX40 agonist ivuxolimab in advanced cancers. Sequencing used immunoSEQ multiplex PCR; TCRdb keeps in-frame clones, though not all of them. The table has about 45,000 clones, about 93% seen once. The V gene end was trimmed by 8 bases and the J gene end by 5 bases; junction bases not matched to a gene: 9. There are 15 residues in the CDR3. Per germline, CDR1 MNHEY and CDR2 SMNVEV (reference sequence). Blood sampling was done at baseline, cycle 4 day 1, and cycle 7 day 1. V usage is TRBV27 and J usage is TRBJ2-5; 12 bases are a match to TRBD2. Sequencing was performed on CD4+ or CD8+ T cells sorted from blood, taken in a trial of the OX40 agonist ivuxolimab. This clonotype was obtained from an adult with an advanced solid tumor such as melanoma, head and neck, liver or kidney cancer. DNA for the CDR3: TGTGCCAGCGGCAGACTAGCGGGAGCACGGGAGACCCAGTACTTC. As protein: CASGRLAGARETQYF.